The 14 T cell receptor beta chains below were found in one sample sequenced in a study of STAT3 mutations in large granular lymphocyte leukemia. The protocol was immunoSEQ multiplex PCR, while the TCRdb copy is restricted to in-frame clones and leaves out a portion. Among 2,500 to 3,500 clones listed, roughly 90% were seen once. Study-wide points: Every T-LGLL patient had at least one immunodominant TCRbeta clonotype.

The antigens of these receptors remain unknown. The sequenced sample consisted of peripheral blood mononuclear cells. Source of these receptors: a man in his forties with T-cell large granular lymphocyte leukemia. Some clones in this sample may be carry-over from other donors' samples.

V is TRBV14 and J is TRBJ2-1; D is possibly TRBD2 (7 bases). CDR1 SGHDN and CDR2 FVKESK come from the germline V gene. Trimming pared 3 bases from V and 3 bases from J, leaving 18 bases between. This CDR3 spans 17 amino acids. The CDR3 coding sequence is TGTGCCAGCAGCCAGGCTTACGGGGGGCGTCTCTACAATGAGCAGTTCTTC. Translating it yields CASSQAYGGRLYNEQFF.

The rearrangement links TRBV18 to TRBJ2-7; D possibly corresponds to TRBD2 (7 bases). The ends were cut back, 0 bases at V and 2 bases at J, with 11 bases in the middle. Germline CDR1 KGHSH, CDR2 LQKENI. CDR3 length: 15 residues. CDR3 residues: CASSPPAGAAYEQYF. In nucleotides, the CDR3 is TGTGCCAGCTCACCACCGGCGGGGGCCGCCTACGAGCAGTACTTC.

V usage is TRBV11-2 and J usage is TRBJ1-1; 8 positions agree with TRBD1. This CDR3 comprises 14 residues. The ends lost 8 bases at V and 5 bases at J; junction bases unmatched: 10. From germline, CDR1 is SGHAT and CDR2 FQNNGV. The CDR3 sequence is CASADRTGSTEAFF. CDR3 bases: TGTGCCAGCGCCGACCGGACAGGGTCGACTGAAGCTTTCTTT.

The rearrangement links TRBV7-2 to TRBJ1-2; D may be TRBD1 (5 bases). Germline V gene data show CDR1 as SGHTA and CDR2 as FQGNSA. The germline V and J ends were trimmed by 3 bases and 3 bases, with 17 bases remaining between them. The CDR3 has 16 residues. CDR3 in DNA: TGTGCCAGCAGCTTCCGGCAGGGAGGGGAGTACTATGGCTACACCTTC. Its translation is CASSFRQGGEYYGYTF. Full variable domain (remainder filled in from reference TRBV7-2 and TRBJ1-2): GAGVSQSPSNKVTEKGKDVELRCDPISGHTALYWYRQSLGQGLEFLIYFQGNSAPDKSGLPSDRFSAERTGGSVSTLTIQRTQQEDSAVYLCASSFRQGGEYYGYTFGSGTRLTVV.

V is TRBV9 and J is TRBJ2-7; D possibly corresponds to TRBD1 (6 bases). V was clipped by 3 bases and J by 5 bases, with 12 bases between them. Germline CDR1 and CDR2: SGDLS and YYNGEE. The CDR3 length is 13 residues. The CDR3, as DNA: TGTGCCAGCAGCGCCGGGACAACCCACGAGCAGTACTTC. This codes for CASSAGTTHEQYF.

J is TRBJ1-6 and V is TRBV6-1; TRBD1 agrees at 7 bases. V shed 3 bases, J shed 10 bases, and the junction held 12 bases outside the gene matches. The V gene's germline CDR1 is MNHNS and CDR2 SASEGT. This CDR3 contains 16 residues. CDR3 DNA sequence: TGTGCCAGCAGTGACAGGGGGAACTCCCTAACCTCACCCCTCCACTTT. Translated: CASSDRGNSLTSPLHF.

The chain is built from TRBV14 and TRBJ1-2; D gene unclear. This CDR3 is built from 15 residues. The V gene lost 4 bases and the J gene lost 8 bases, with 20 bases spanning the gap. Germline assignment: CDR1 SGHDN and CDR2 FVKESK. CDR3 sequence (DNA): TGTGCCAGCAGCCCCGTCGGAGCCCTTACCACGGGCTACACCTTC. Protein: CASSPVGALTTGYTF.

The chain has TRBV29-1 and TRBJ1-2; the D is unclear. This CDR3 contains 14 residues. Germline V gene sequence: CDR1 SQVTM, CDR2 ANQGSEA. V was shortened by 1 base and J by 6 bases, with 15 bases between the two germline ends. In nucleotides, the CDR3 is TGCAGCGTTGAAGTTAAAGGCGGGCGGAATGGCTACACCTTC. Its translation: CSVEVKGGRNGYTF.

This clone came up a few times. The V call is TRBV15, the J call TRBJ1-5; TRBD1 might be the D (6 bases). Trimming cost V 9 bases and J 7 bases, with 16 bases left between them. From germline, CDR1 is LNHNV and CDR2 YYDKDF (reference sequence). This CDR3 is built from 13 residues. The CDR3 sequence: CATGEGGRQPQHF. The CDR3 DNA sequence: TGTGCCACAGGCGAGGGGGGCAGACAGCCCCAGCATTTT.

V usage is TRBV19 and J usage is TRBJ2-1, with D tentatively TRBD2 (6 bases). V lost 1 base to trimming and J lost 6 bases, with 7 bases between them. The germline gives CDR1 LNHDA, CDR2 SQIVND (reference sequence). The length of the CDR3 is 13 residues. The CDR3 spells CASSIGRGNEQFF. The CDR3 bases are TGTGCCAGTAGTATAGGGAGGGGCAATGAGCAGTTCTTC.

This chain connects TRBV9 to TRBJ2-4; 9 bases map to TRBD1. CDR1 is SGDLS, CDR2 YYNGEE, per germline. The CDR3 extends over 17 amino acids. Trimming took 0 bases from V and 0 from J; bases not matched to a gene: 4. The CDR3 sequence: CASSVGTGELAKNIQYF. In DNA form, the CDR3 reads TGTGCCAGCAGCGTAGGGACAGGGGAGCTAGCCAAAAACATTCAGTACTTC.

This chain uses TRBV7-6 with TRBJ1-3; D unclear. CDR1 and CDR2 (germline): SGHVS, FNYEAQ. The CDR3 is 11 residues long. Trimming stripped 4 bases from V and 4 bases from J, with 2 bases between. CDR3 nucleotide sequence: TGTGCCAGCAGCTCGGGAAACACCATATATTTT. This encodes CASSSGNTIYF.

The V and J genes are TRBV19 and TRBJ1-1; TRBD1 agrees at 8 bases. J was trimmed by 6 bases and V by 5 bases; bases with no gene match: 5. There are 13 residues in the CDR3. The germline V gene has CDR1 LNHDA and CDR2 SQIVND (reference sequence). CDR3: CASSAIQGAEAFF. DNA of the CDR3: TGTGCCAGTAGTGCGATACAGGGGGCTGAAGCTTTCTTT.

The chain recombines TRBV27 with TRBJ1-6; 11 bases line up with TRBD1. The CDR3 loop spans 16 amino acids. The ends lost 5 bases at V and 7 bases at J; junction bases unmatched: 7. From germline, CDR1 is MNHEY and CDR2 SMNVEV (reference sequence). CDR3 coding DNA: TGTGCCAGCAGTCCCCGGACAGGGGGCGTGAATTCACCCCTCCACTTT. Translated: CASSPRTGGVNSPLHF.